These T cell receptor beta chains were read from a single sample in a study of blood T cell repertoires in COVID-19. Profiling relied on immunoSEQ multiplex PCR, and the TCRdb table lists in-frame clones only, not all of them. The sample carries just over 350,000 clones, about 90% recorded once. What was sequenced was PBMCs or T cells enriched from blood (not recorded which). The source is a woman in her twenties or thirties who had recovered from COVID-19. Both conserved end residues are part of each CDR3. The D gene is left open where the match is weak. Clone size is not always given. Where it is, it says once, few, many or a class for expanded clones.

clone_size,d_call,v_call,j_call,cdr3_nt,cdr3_aa
-,-,TRBV18,TRBJ2-1,TGTGCCAGCTCACCACCACGGTCTTTGGAGCAGTTCTTC,CASSPPRSLEQFF
-,TRBD2,TRBV28,TRBJ2-7,TGTGCCACTTCGACTAGCGGGATTTCCTACGAGCAGTACTTC,CATSTSGISYEQYF
-,TRBD2,TRBV19,TRBJ2-2,TGTGCCAGTAGCGTCGAGCGGGGGAACACCGGGGAGCTGTTTTTT,CASSVERGNTGELFF
-,TRBD1,TRBV5-5,TRBJ2-6,TGTGCCAGCAGCCCCGGACAGGGAAGCTCTGGGGCCAACGTCCTGACTTTC,CASSPGQGSSGANVLTF
few,TRBD1,TRBV6-1,TRBJ2-7,TGTGCCAGCAGTGAAGGACAGGGTAGCGCCTACGAGCAGTACTTC,CASSEGQGSAYEQYF
-,TRBD1,TRBV28,TRBJ2-1,TGTGCCAGCAGTCGGACAGGTAACAATGAGCAGTTCTTC,CASSRTGNNEQFF
once,-,TRBV28,TRBJ2-7,TGTGCCAGCAGTTTATGTCCCCCTAGGTGTTACGAGCAGTACTTC,CASSLCPPRCYEQYF
-,TRBD1,TRBV5-6,TRBJ2-7,TGTGCCAGCAGCCGAGGACAGGGCCCCCTCTACGAGCAGTACTTC,CASSRGQGPLYEQYF
-,-,TRBV7-9,TRBJ2-3,TGTGCCAGCAGCTTAGGCGACGCGGCGGGCACAGATACGCAGTATTTT,CASSLGDAAGTDTQYF
-,TRBD1,TRBV5-4,TRBJ2-7,TGTGCCAGCGGCCAGGGACAGGGGTCCTACGAGCAGTACTTC,CASGQGQGSYEQYF
-,-,TRBV18,TRBJ2-3,TGTGCCAGCTCACCTTGGGCGGGGACTAGCACAGATACGCAGTATTTT,CASSPWAGTSTDTQYF
-,-,TRBV28,TRBJ1-2,TGTGCCAGCAGTTTTAGCTGGGGGCCTAACTATGGCTACACCTTC,CASSFSWGPNYGYTF
-,-,TRBV18,TRBJ1-3,TGTGCCAGCTCACCAGAGGAACGGGGAAACACCATATATTTT,CASSPEERGNTIYF
-,-,TRBV7-3,TRBJ1-1,TGTGCCAGCAGCTTAAACCAGGGTCCCACTGAAGCTTTCTTT,CASSLNQGPTEAFF
-,-,TRBV7-8,TRBJ1-1,TGTGCCAGCAGCACCGGGGGGGGGTTCAGTGAAGCTTTCTTT,CASSTGGGFSEAFF
-,TRBD1,TRBV5-1,TRBJ2-7,TGCGCCAGCAGCTTGGCCGACAGGGGGGCCTTCGGAGGCGAGCAGTACTTC,CASSLADRGAFGGEQYF
-,-,TRBV2,TRBJ2-1,TGTGCCAGCACCCAGGAAGGCGATGAGCAGTTCTTC,CASTQEGDEQFF
-,-,TRBV6-2/TRBV6-3,TRBJ1-2,TGTGCCAGCAGCTCTCTATGGGCAGCCGTCTATGGCTACACCTTC,CASSSLWAAVYGYTF
once,-,TRBV2,TRBJ1-5,TGTGCCAGCAGTGAACACAGGGCTCAGCCCCAGCATTTT,CASSEHRAQPQHF
-,-,TRBV2,TRBJ1-1,TGTGCCAGCAACCCGGGGGTTAGAATGGAAGCTTTCTTT,CASNPGVRMEAFF
-,-,TRBV10-2,TRBJ2-1,TGCGCCAGCACCAAAGTCCCTAGCTACAATGAGCAGTTCTTC,CASTKVPSYNEQFF
-,-,TRBV5-1,TRBJ2-2,TGCGCCAGCAAGAACGAGGGTACCGGGGAGCTGTTTTTT,CASKNEGTGELFF
-,-,TRBV9,TRBJ1-1,TGTGCCAGCAGCGTAGTTGGCGGGAACAGTGAAGCTTTCTTT,CASSVVGGNSEAFF
-,TRBD2,TRBV5-1,TRBJ2-5,TGCGCCAGCAGCCCCGGACTAGCGGGGCTCCAAGAGACCCAGTACTTC,CASSPGLAGLQETQYF
-,-,TRBV18,TRBJ2-7,TGTGCCAGCTCACCCCCTGAAATGAGGGGGTACGAGCAGTACTTC,CASSPPEMRGYEQYF
-,-,TRBV10-2,TRBJ2-7,TGCGCCAGCAGGGGGGGAGGCAACGAGCAGTACTTC,CASRGGGNEQYF
-,TRBD2,TRBV7-8,TRBJ2-2,TGTGCCAGCAGCTTTGGGCCCACGGGGGGTAACACCGGGGAGCTGTTTTTT,CASSFGPTGGNTGELFF
-,TRBD1,TRBV6-5,TRBJ1-2,TGTGCCAGCAGCCCGGGACAGGGATATAACTATGGCTACACCTTC,CASSPGQGYNYGYTF
-,TRBD1,TRBV5-4,TRBJ2-2,TGTGCCAGCAGCACAAGACAGGGGGTTGGCGGGGAGCTGTTTTTT,CASSTRQGVGGELFF
-,-,TRBV5-1,TRBJ1-3,TGCGCCAGCAGCGTCGGGACAATCTCTGGAAACACCATATATTTT,CASSVGTISGNTIYF
once,TRBD2,TRBV5-4,TRBJ2-3,TGTGCCAGCAGCTTGAGTAGCGGGGTAACAGATACGCAGTATTTT,CASSLSSGVTDTQYF
-,TRBD1,TRBV5-4,TRBJ2-2,TGTGCCAGCAGCTTGGGCAACAGGGGAACCGGGGAGCTGTTTTTT,CASSLGNRGTGELFF
-,TRBD2,TRBV28,TRBJ2-1,TGTGCCAGCATTGGGACTAGCGGTTACAATGAGCAGTTCTTC,CASIGTSGYNEQFF
once,TRBD2,TRBV19,TRBJ2-1,TGTGCCAGTAGCACAACAGCGGGGACCCTCGGCTACAATGAGCAGTTCTTC,CASSTTAGTLGYNEQFF
few,TRBD1,TRBV27,TRBJ2-1,TGTGCCAGCAGTTTAAAGGACAGGGACGACAATGAGCAGTTCTTC,CASSLKDRDDNEQFF
-,TRBD2,TRBV6-5,TRBJ2-1,TGTGCCAGCAGGGGAGCGGGGGGCTCCTACAATGAGCAGTTCTTC,CASRGAGGSYNEQFF
-,TRBD2,TRBV10-1,TRBJ2-5,TGCGCCAGCAGTGAACTAGCGGGGGAAGAGACCCAGTACTTC,CASSELAGEETQYF
once,-,TRBV5-8,TRBJ2-4,TGTGCCAGCAGCGCCCGACAGCTAGCCAAAAACATTCAGTACTTC,CASSARQLAKNIQYF
once,-,TRBV5-4,TRBJ1-2,TGTGCCAGCAGCTTGGACCTCCAGGCCTATGGCTACACCTTC,CASSLDLQAYGYTF
-,-,TRBV2,TRBJ1-6,TGTGCCAGCAGTGAAGCGATCAGGGCAGGGGACGGTTCACCCCTCCACTTT,CASSEAIRAGDGSPLHF
-,TRBD2,TRBV6-5,TRBJ2-1,TGTGCCAGCAGTCTACAGGCGGGAGGTTATAATGAGCAGTTCTTC,CASSLQAGGYNEQFF
-,TRBD1,TRBV27,TRBJ1-5,TGTGCCAGCAGATCCGCGGGACAGGGGGCCACCGGGCCCCAGCATTTT,CASRSAGQGATGPQHF
few,-,TRBV10-3,TRBJ1-2,TGTGCCATCAGTGTTTCAGGGGTTTCGGGTGGCTACACCTTC,CAISVSGVSGGYTF
-,-,TRBV27,TRBJ1-6,TGTGCCAGCAGTTTATCCAGGGGTAATTCACCCCTCCACTTT,CASSLSRGNSPLHF
once,-,TRBV28,TRBJ2-7,TGTGCCAGCAGCACATCACGCGAGCGGCAGTACTTC,CASSTSRERQYF
once,-,TRBV6-5,TRBJ2-2,TGTGCCAGCAGTTCGGTCTTCCAGGGCACCGGGGAGCTGTTTTTT,CASSSVFQGTGELFF
-,-,TRBV12-3/TRBV12-4,TRBJ1-2,TGTGCCAGCAGTCCGGGAATTAACTATGGCTACACCTTC,CASSPGINYGYTF
-,-,TRBV12-5,TRBJ2-1,TGTGCTAGTGGTCCCGGGGACTCCGGCGCGGCTCTCAATGAGCAGTTCTTC,CASGPGDSGAALNEQFF
-,TRBD2,TRBV11-3,TRBJ2-5,TGTGCCAGCAGCCCGACTAGCAGAGAGACCCAGTACTTC,CASSPTSRETQYF